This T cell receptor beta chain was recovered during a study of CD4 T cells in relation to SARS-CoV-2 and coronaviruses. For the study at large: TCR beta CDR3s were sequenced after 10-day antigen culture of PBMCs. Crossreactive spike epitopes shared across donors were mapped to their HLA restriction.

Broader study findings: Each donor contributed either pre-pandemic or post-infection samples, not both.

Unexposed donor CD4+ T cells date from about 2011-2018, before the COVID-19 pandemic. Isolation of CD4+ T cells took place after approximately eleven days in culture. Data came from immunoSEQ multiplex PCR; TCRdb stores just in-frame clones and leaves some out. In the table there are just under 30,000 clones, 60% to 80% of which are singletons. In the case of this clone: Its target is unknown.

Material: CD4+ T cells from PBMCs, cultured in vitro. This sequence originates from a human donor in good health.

CDR3 amino acids: CASSLLEQYF. CDR3 coding DNA: TGTGCCAGCAGCTTGCTCGAGCAGTACTTC. The gene calls are TRBV5-8 and TRBJ2-7; D unresolved. The CDR3 spans 10 residues. Per the germline V gene, CDR1 is SGHTS and CDR2 is YDEGEE. V was cut by 1 base and J by 6 bases, with 2 bases left in between.